The 12 T cell receptor beta chains below were found in one sample sequenced in a study of OX40 agonist ivuxolimab in advanced cancers. Generated by immunoSEQ multiplex PCR, the TCRdb table keeps only in-frame clones and is missing some. In the table there are tens of thousands of clones, around 88% of which are singletons. Sequenced here: CD4+ or CD8+ T cells sorted from blood, sampled in a trial of the OX40 agonist ivuxolimab. The receptor source for this set is an adult with an advanced solid tumor such as melanoma, head and neck, liver or kidney cancer.

The V and J genes are TRBV30 and TRBJ2-1; tentative D call: TRBD2 (6 bases). CDR3 length equals 16 residues. With 6 bases removed from V and 1 base from J, the gap between germline ends came to 19 bases. CDR1 and CDR2 (germline): GTSNPN, SVGIG (reference sequence). CDR3 DNA sequence: TGTGCCTGCCGAGGGGTGGCGGGGACTTCCTACAATGAGCAGTTCTTC. Its translation: CACRGVAGTSYNEQFF.

This sequence joins TRBV30 and TRBJ1-1; 10 nucleotides agree with TRBD1. CDR3 length: 14 amino acids. After removal of 1 base from V and 6 bases from J, the junction contained 5 bases not matched to a gene. Looked up from germline, CDR1 is GTSNPN and CDR2 is SVGIG (reference sequence). CDR3 in DNA: TGTGCCTGGAGTGGCCGGGACAGGGGCCCTGAAGCTTTCTTT. It translates to CAWSGRDRGPEAFF.

The rearrangement uses TRBV21-1 and TRBJ2-2; the D call TRBD1 from the table was never checked on the DNA. TRBV21-1 represents a pseudogene. CDR3 length: 19 amino acids. The CDR3 DNA is TGTGCCAGCAGCAAACCGTCGGACAGGGGTCCTCAAGACACCGGGGAGCTGTTTTTT. Translating gives CASSKPSDRGPQDTGELFF.

The CDR3 protein is CATSKEGGYGYTF. CDR3 bases: TGTGCCACCAGCAAGGAGGGCGGCTATGGCTACACCTTC. V and J are TRBV15 and TRBJ1-2; D remains unclear. The CDR3 totals 13 residues. Looked up from germline, CDR1 is LNHNV and CDR2 is YYDKDF (reference sequence). The V end lost 4 bases, the J end lost 4 bases, and 10 bases lay between the germline ends.

CDR3 sequence reads: CASSLREGYEQYF. CDR3 coding DNA: TGTGCCAGCAGCTTGCGAGAGGGCTACGAGCAGTACTTC. This sequence joins TRBV5-6 and TRBJ2-7, with D maybe TRBD2 (5 bases). Germline assignment: CDR1 SGHDT and CDR2 YYEEEE. CDR3 size: 13 residues. The V gene lost 1 base and the J gene lost 3 bases, with 8 bases spanning the gap.

The rearrangement links TRBV6-6 to TRBJ2-4, with D unresolved. The CDR3 spans 14 residues. V gave up 7 bases and J gave up 1 base, with 11 bases separating them. Germline CDR1 MNHNY, CDR2 SVGAGI (reference sequence). DNA for the CDR3: TGTGCCAGCATTTCGACCAGGGCCAAAAACATTCAGTACTTC. It translates to CASISTRAKNIQYF.

The CDR3, as DNA: TGTGCCAGCTCCCCCTCGGACAGGGGAGGCAAGCAGTACTTC. This translates into CASSPSDRGGKQYF. The chain recombines TRBV18 with TRBJ2-7, with 9 positions matching TRBD1. CDR3 length: 14 amino acids. Germline CDR1 and CDR2: KGHSH and LQKENI. V was pared by 6 bases and J by 8 bases, with 11 bases of the junction left unmatched.

The chain has TRBV5-4 and TRBJ1-3, with 9 bases lining up with TRBD1. V gave up 4 bases and J gave up 5 bases; unmatched junction bases: 4. CDR1 and CDR2 from the germline V gene are SGHNT and YYREEE (reference sequence). The CDR3 has 14 amino acids. The CDR3 reads CASSRGQGRNTIYF. DNA of the CDR3: TGTGCCAGCAGCCGGGGACAGGGTCGAAACACCATATATTTT.

The rearrangement links TRBV7-9 to TRBJ2-2; 8 bases match TRBD2. The CDR3 is 17 amino acids. Trimming cost V 0 bases and J 4 bases; bases outside gene matches: 7. Per germline, CDR1 SEHNR and CDR2 FQNEAQ (reference sequence). CDR3 in DNA: TGTGCCAGCAGCTTAGCTTTAGCGGGATATAGCACCGGGGAGCTGTTTTTT. Translating it yields CASSLALAGYSTGELFF.

J is TRBJ1-2 and V is TRBV21-1; the table names TRBD1, a call not compared with the DNA. TRBV21-1 is a pseudogene segment. The CDR3 extends over 15 amino acids. DNA for the CDR3: TGTGCCAGCAGCAAGGGGACAGGGAGAGATGATGGCTACACCTTC. Translating it yields CASSKGTGRDDGYTF.

J is TRBJ2-7 and V is TRBV10-3; 10 bases line up with TRBD2. This CDR3 is built from 15 residues. CDR1 is ENHRY, CDR2 SYGVKD, per germline. V dropped 10 bases and J dropped 4; count of bases not matched to a gene: 13. CDR3 nucleotides: TGTGCCACCCGACCTAGCGGGAGCGATCATTACGAGCAGTACTTC. This gives the protein CATRPSGSDHYEQYF.

The CDR3 region has the DNA TGTGCCAGTAGTACGACTAGCGGGACGACAGATACGCAGTATTTT. Translated: CASSTTSGTTDTQYF. The V gene is TRBV19, the J gene TRBJ2-3, with TRBD2 matching over 11 bases. The V and J ends lost 4 bases and 3 bases, in that order; junction bases with no gene match: 3. The CDR3 is 15 residues long. Germline V gives CDR1 LNHDA, CDR2 SQIVND (reference sequence).